The clone carrying this T cell receptor beta chain has a handful of counts. The data derive from a study of blood T cell repertoires in COVID-19. Study summary: COVID-19 samples, acute and convalescent, were from the United States, Italy and Spain. The analysed material was cDNA or gDNA that came from T cells, B-cell-depleted T cells, or PBMCs.

The CDR3 consists of 14 residues. Between the trimmed V and J ends, which lost 0 bases and 6 bases, there was a span of 12 bases. Germline loops: CDR1 SGHTA, CDR2 FQGNSA. Generated by immunoSEQ multiplex PCR, the TCRdb table keeps only in-frame clones and is missing some. The sample shows 66,000 or so clones, roughly 78% of them seen only once. V and J are TRBV7-2 and TRBJ2-7; the D gene is possibly TRBD1 (5 bases). This sequence was found in a human donor in a cohort sampled during active COVID-19. The sample comprised peripheral blood. The CDR3 spells CASSLATGRREQYF. The CDR3 DNA reads as TGTGCCAGCAGCTTAGCTACAGGACGCCGCGAGCAGTACTTC.